The 18 T cell receptor beta chains below were found in one sample sequenced in a study of cytomegalovirus exposure and HLA in healthy donors. 60 Vbeta and 13 Jbeta primers were used in PCR. This table comes from immunoSEQ multiplex PCR, and its TCRdb copy is limited to in-frame clones, with some not included. The repertoire holds roughly 140,000 clones, with around 79% as singletons. The sample was PBMCs. The receptors were sampled from a woman aged 30 to 39 in good health and CMV-seronegative.

This chain's CDR3 is CASSVAPRTGVFYGYTF. The CDR3 region has the DNA TGTGCCAGCAGTGTGGCGCCTAGGACAGGAGTATTCTATGGCTACACCTTC. This chain links TRBV6-1 with TRBJ1-2, with 7 bases that match TRBD1. With V trimmed by 4 bases and J by 4 bases, 15 bases remained unmatched. This CDR3 is built from 17 residues. CDR1 is MNHNS, CDR2 SASEGT, per germline.

This clone has only a few counts. V gene TRBV2 combines with J gene TRBJ2-3, with 9 bases lining up with TRBD1. CDR3 length: 15 amino acids. Germline V lookup: CDR1 SNHLY, CDR2 FYNNEI. V trimming: 6 bases; J trimming: 0 bases; junction bases outside the gene matches: 4. The CDR3 sequence: CASRGQGLSTDTQYF. In DNA, the CDR3 is TGTGCCAGCAGGGGACAGGGACTTAGCACAGATACGCAGTATTTT. Full variable domain (rest looked up from reference TRBV2 and TRBJ2-3): EPEVTQTPSHQVTQMGQEVILRCVPISNHLYFYWYRQILGQKVEFLVSFYNNEISEKSEIFDDQFSVERPDGSNFTLKIRSTKLEDSAMYFCASRGQGLSTDTQYFGPGTRLTVL.

This clone qualifies as medium-sized (0.01 to 0.1%). The chain joins TRBV6-6 to TRBJ1-1, with TRBD1 as a possible D gene (5 bases). Trimming shortened V by 3 bases and J by 1 base, and 12 bases separated the two germline ends. The length of the CDR3 is 15 residues. Germline CDR1 MNHNY, CDR2 SVGAGI (reference sequence). The CDR3 region is CASSYKGYGNTEAFF. As DNA, the CDR3 is TGTGCCAGCAGTTATAAGGGGTACGGGAACACTGAAGCTTTCTTT.

The chain has TRBV11-1 and TRBJ2-5; 7 bases line up with TRBD2. The CDR3 sequence is 12 residues long. Germline V gene lookup returns CDR1 SGHAT and CDR2 FQDESV (reference sequence). V gave up 4 bases and J gave up 5 bases; unmatched junction bases: 1. This CDR3 is CASSWGGETQYF. The CDR3 nucleotides are TGTGCCAGCAGCTGGGGAGGGGAGACCCAGTACTTC. The entire variable domain, with the rest obtained from reference TRBV11-1 and TRBJ2-5, is as follows: EAEVAQSPRYKITEKSQAVAFWCDPISGHATLYWYRQILGQGPELLVQFQDESVVDDSQLPKDRFSAERLKGVDSTLKIQPAELGDSAMYLCASSWGGETQYFGPGTRLLVL.

The CDR3 sequence: CASSIDRVYGYTF. As DNA, the CDR3 is TGTGCCAGTAGTATAGATCGAGTCTATGGCTACACCTTC. The chain combines TRBV19 with TRBJ1-2; the D is unclear. Germline-derived CDR1 and CDR2 are LNHDA and SQIVND (reference sequence). Trimming left V 0 bases short and J 4 bases short, with 6 bases between. The CDR3 length is 13 residues.

This CDR3 is CASSLATGSTDTQYF. CDR3 in DNA: TGTGCCAGCAGCTTAGCGACAGGGTCCACAGATACGCAGTATTTT. The rearrangement joins TRBV7-9 to TRBJ2-3; 7 nucleotides agree with TRBD1. CDR3 size: 15 residues. Per germline, CDR1 SEHNR and CDR2 FQNEAQ (reference sequence). The V segment lost 0 bases and the J segment 2 bases; nucleotides outside the gene matches: 2.

The chain employs TRBV7-8 and TRBJ2-7, with TRBD1 matching over 9 bases. After removal of 8 bases from V and 5 bases from J, the junction contained 16 bases not matched to a gene. This CDR3 has 16 amino acids. Germline V gives CDR1 SGHVS, CDR2 FQNEAQ. CDR3 coding DNA: TGTGCCAGCGGCGGTACTCGAACAGGGGGCAACGACGAGCAGTACTTC. This codes for CASGGTRTGGNDEQYF.

The rearrangement uses TRBV6-1 and TRBJ1-5, with D uncertain. The CDR3 contains 13 residues. The V gene lost 1 base and the J gene lost 6 bases, with 7 bases spanning the gap. Looked up from germline, CDR1 is MNHNS and CDR2 is SASEGT. This CDR3 reads CASSEGLSQPQHF. CDR3 nucleotide sequence: TGTGCCAGCAGTGAAGGCCTCAGTCAGCCCCAGCATTTT.

V is TRBV5-8 and J is TRBJ1-2; 9 nucleotides align to TRBD1. The CDR3 contains 14 residues. Trimming at V came to 0 bases and at J to 8 bases, leaving 5 bases not matched to a gene. The germline V gene has CDR1 SGHTS and CDR2 YDEGEE. The CDR3 nucleotides read TGTGCCAGCAGCTTGGACAGGGGGCGAGGGGGCTACACCTTC. Translated: CASSLDRGRGGYTF.

The chain links TRBV6-1 to TRBJ2-7, with unresolved D. From germline, CDR1 is MNHNS and CDR2 SASEGT. This CDR3 has 13 amino acids. V lost 3 bases and J 0 bases, leaving 6 bases between the germline ends. The CDR3 bases are TGTGCCAGCAGTGAGTCTCTCTCCTACGAGCAGTACTTC. Translating gives CASSESLSYEQYF.

This clone was found a few times. The chain is built from TRBV12-2 and TRBJ1-4; the table's D gene call, TRBD1, was not cross checked with the DNA. TRBV12-2 is an annotated pseudogene. The CDR3 length is 17 residues. The chain's CDR3 is CQDPTGTVTVTNEKLFF. The CDR3 DNA reads as TGCCAAGACCCCACCGGGACAGTTACGGTTACTAATGAAAAACTGTTTTTT.

The genes are TRBV7-8 and TRBJ2-1; D possibly corresponds to TRBD2 (6 bases). The germline V gene has CDR1 SGHVS and CDR2 FQNEAQ. V was trimmed by 1 base and J by 2 bases, leaving 12 bases between them. The CDR3 totals 16 residues. CDR3 nucleotides: TGTGCCAGCAGCTTAGGCGGCGGGACCACCTACAATGAGCAGTTCTTC. This codes for CASSLGGGTTYNEQFF.

The chain recombines TRBV18 with TRBJ2-7, with 7 nucleotides matching TRBD1. This CDR3 is built from 12 residues. Trimming removed 3 bases from V and 6 bases from J; junction bases left unmatched: 2. Germline CDR1 is KGHSH and CDR2 is LQKENI. CDR3 residues: CASSPQGVEQYF. In DNA, the CDR3 is TGTGCCAGCTCACCCCAGGGGGTCGAGCAGTACTTC.

The gene calls are TRBV4-2 and TRBJ1-1; D is unclear. The CDR3 loop spans 14 amino acids. V lost 0 bases and J lost 6, with 11 bases in between. CDR1 is LGHNA, CDR2 YNFKEQ, per germline. For the CDR3, the DNA is TGTGCCAGCAGCCAAGAGTCGAACGGGGCTGAAGCTTTCTTT. Amino acid sequence: CASSQESNGAEAFF.

The V call is TRBV20-1, the J call TRBJ1-1; TRBD1 is a possible D gene (5 bases). The germline CDR1 and CDR2 sequences are DFQATT and SNEGSKA (reference sequence). Trimming took 6 bases from V and 1 from J, leaving 6 bases between them. The CDR3 spans 11 residues. The CDR3 loop is CSAQGNTEAFF. Here the CDR3 DNA reads TGCAGTGCGCAGGGGAACACTGAAGCTTTCTTT.

The gene calls are TRBV7-2 and TRBJ1-2, with TRBD1 as a possible D gene (6 bases). Germline-derived CDR1 and CDR2 are SGHTA and FQGNSA. Trimming removed 0 bases from V and 6 bases from J, with 11 bases in between. This CDR3 contains 14 residues. CDR3 loop: CASSLASRGNGYTF. The CDR3 DNA sequence: TGTGCCAGCAGCTTAGCGAGTAGGGGGAATGGCTACACCTTC.

The chain couples TRBV4-3 to TRBJ1-5; 7 bases align to TRBD1. CDR3 length: 21 residues. Germline-derived CDR1 and CDR2 are LGHNA and YSLEER. V lost 0 bases to trimming and J lost 2 bases; unmatched junction nucleotides: 19. This chain's CDR3 is CASSQDPAGTNKGAGNQPQHF. Here the CDR3 DNA reads TGCGCCAGCAGCCAAGATCCAGCCGGGACAAATAAGGGGGCCGGCAATCAGCCCCAGCATTTT.

As concerns this clone: Other DNA variants within this sample encode the same CDR3. The chain has TRBV5-1 and TRBJ1-1; D perhaps matches TRBD1 (5 bases). The length of the CDR3 is 14 residues. In germline, CDR1 is SGHRS, CDR2 YFSETQ. Trimming shortened V by 3 bases and J by 0 bases, and 9 bases separated the two germline ends. CDR3: CASSSGLMNTEAFF. The CDR3 DNA reads TGCGCCAGCAGCTCGGGACTTATGAACACTGAAGCTTTCTTT.